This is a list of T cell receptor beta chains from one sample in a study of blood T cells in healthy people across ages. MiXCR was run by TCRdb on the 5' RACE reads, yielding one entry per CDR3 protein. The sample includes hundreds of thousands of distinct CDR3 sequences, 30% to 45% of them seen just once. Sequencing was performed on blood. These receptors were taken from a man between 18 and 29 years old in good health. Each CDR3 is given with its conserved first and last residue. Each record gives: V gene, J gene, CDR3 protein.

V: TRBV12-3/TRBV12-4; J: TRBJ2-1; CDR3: CASSRQGHNEQFF
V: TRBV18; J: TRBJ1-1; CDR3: CASSPNRGVNTEAFF
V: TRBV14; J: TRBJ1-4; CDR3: CASSPRSGTGGEKLFF
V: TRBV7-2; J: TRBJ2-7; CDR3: CASSLDRDRAYEQYF
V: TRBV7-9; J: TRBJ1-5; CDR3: CASTYTGGPYSNQPQHF
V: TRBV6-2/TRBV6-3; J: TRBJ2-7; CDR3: CASTRDSDTYEQYF
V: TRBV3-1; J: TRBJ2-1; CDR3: CASSRDRADEQFF
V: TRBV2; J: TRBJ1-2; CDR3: CASVGRKGNYGYTF
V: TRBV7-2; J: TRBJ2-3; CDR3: CASSPETGADTQYF
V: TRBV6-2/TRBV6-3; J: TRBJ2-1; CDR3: CASSYPENEQFF
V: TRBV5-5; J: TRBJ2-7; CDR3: CASSLAKAWGRNSYEQYF
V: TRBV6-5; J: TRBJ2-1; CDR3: CASSYSIAQKNQFF
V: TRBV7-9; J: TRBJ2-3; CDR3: CASSPWVSNTDTQYF
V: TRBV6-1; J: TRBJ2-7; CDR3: CASSEQGANYEQYF
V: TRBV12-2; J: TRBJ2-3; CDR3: CASRLRRGAFADTQYF
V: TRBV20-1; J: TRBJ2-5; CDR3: CSAPLAGGETQYF
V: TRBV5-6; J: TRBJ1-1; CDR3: CASSPTGHAEAFF
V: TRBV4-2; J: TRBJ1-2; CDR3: CASSQESQVQGESGYTF
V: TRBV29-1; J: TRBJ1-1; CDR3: CSVEDLGLNFAEAFF
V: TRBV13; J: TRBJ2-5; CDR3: CASSPTPDQTQYF
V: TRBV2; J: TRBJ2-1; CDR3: CASSPLANNEQFF
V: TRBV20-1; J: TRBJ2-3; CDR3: CSASQGRGSTDTQYF
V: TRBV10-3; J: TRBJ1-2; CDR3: CAISELRQNYGYTF
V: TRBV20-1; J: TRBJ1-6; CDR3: CSASPRALPGGDSPLHF
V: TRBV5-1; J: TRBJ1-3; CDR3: CASSLQGSGTAGNTIYF
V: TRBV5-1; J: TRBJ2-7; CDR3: CASTNPGGTYEQYF
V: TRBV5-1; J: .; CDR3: CASSLALDHRFNEQYF
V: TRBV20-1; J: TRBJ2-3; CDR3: CSARDRLGGGFGDTQYF
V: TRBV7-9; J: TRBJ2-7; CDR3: CASSLGGVSSYEQYF